Listed here are 4 T cell receptor beta chains from one sample, sequenced in a study of shared clonotypes between healthy human individuals. Assay used: immunoSEQ multiplex PCR; TCRdb lists only in-frame clones, some missing. There are roughly 2.5 million clones in the sample; around nine tenths occur only once, and around 0.15% lies in the top ten. What was sequenced was naive CD4+ T cells sorted from blood. Specified subset: CD45RA+ positively selected. The source of these receptors is a man aged 18 to 30 in good health.

The chain has TRBV30 and TRBJ2-7; TRBD1 aligns across 7 bases. The CDR3 spans 16 residues. The germline V gene encodes CDR1 GTSNPN and CDR2 SVGIG (reference sequence). The V gene end was trimmed by 0 bases and the J gene end by 0 bases; junction bases not matched to a gene: 8. For the CDR3, the DNA is TGTGCCTGGAGTGTACGTAGGGGGCAAAGCTCCTACGAGCAGTACTTC. The encoded protein is CAWSVRRGQSSYEQYF.

This sequence joins TRBV4-2 and TRBJ2-5; D perhaps matches TRBD1 (6 bases). This CDR3 spans 14 amino acids. CDR1 and CDR2 from the germline V gene are LGHNA and YNFKEQ. V lost 2 bases, J lost 5 bases, and 12 bases lay in between. The CDR3 loop is CASSQNGGDETQYF. CDR3 bases: TGTGCCAGCAGCCAAAATGGGGGCGACGAGACCCAGTACTTC.

The rearrangement links TRBV5-3 to TRBJ1-1; D unclear. TRBV5-3 is placed among ORFs of uncertain function. The CDR3 has 15 residues. Trimming cost V 3 bases and J 0 bases, with 12 bases left between them. The CDR3 nucleotides read TGTGCCAGAAGCTGCCGGATTTTAGTGAACACTGAAGCTTTCTTT. Residues: CARSCRILVNTEAFF.

The V and J genes are TRBV5-1 and TRBJ2-3, with D possibly TRBD1 on 5 matching bases. Germline V gene data show CDR1 as SGHRS and CDR2 as YFSETQ. There are 16 residues in the CDR3. Deletions cut 0 bases from V and 1 base from J, with 12 bases between. The CDR3 DNA reads as TGCGCCAGCAGCTTGGCCCTAGGGGTCGGCACAGATACGCAGTATTTT. Amino acid sequence: CASSLALGVGTDTQYF.